These 28 T cell receptor beta chains share one sample of origin, sequenced in a study of blood T cell repertoires in COVID-19 (dated by TCRdb to the early 2020s). Library prep was done by the immunoSEQ multiplex PCR assay. Drawn from immuneACCESS, this table holds only the in-frame rearrangements with V and J called that TCRdb kept. Clones are partly lost; checked studies trace under half to an unresolved V gene and leave the rest unexplained. The sample profile shows 200,000 or so clones; roughly 82% of them were found once. The ten biggest clones cover 2% to 2.5% of the sample. Material for sequencing was peripheral blood. These receptor sequences come from a man aged 35-49 years who had recovered from COVID-19.

This chain links TRBV18 with TRBJ2-7, with a possible D match to TRBD2 (5 bases). Deletions cut 3 bases from V and 4 bases from J, with 13 bases between. The CDR3 extends over 14 amino acids. Germline-derived CDR1 and CDR2 are KGHSH and LQKENI. The DNA for the CDR3 is TGTGCCAGCTCACCGGCTAGCCAGCCTTACGAGCAGTACTTC. It is translated as CASSPASQPYEQYF.

The chain carries TRBV11-3 and TRBJ2-1; 9 nucleotides line up with TRBD2. This CDR3 is 15 amino acids long. The V segment lost 5 bases and the J segment 0 bases; nucleotides outside the gene matches: 2. Germline V gives CDR1 SGHNT, CDR2 YENEEA. CDR3 DNA: TGTGCCAGCAGCCTTAGCGGGAGCTCCTACAATGAGCAGTTCTTC. It yields the protein CASSLSGSSYNEQFF.

V usage is TRBV18 and J usage is TRBJ1-1; D is unresolved. Germline CDR1 and CDR2: KGHSH and LQKENI. V lost 3 bases, J lost 2 bases, and 7 bases lay in between. There are 13 residues in the CDR3. Here the CDR3 reads CASSPRYNTEAFF. CDR3 nucleotide sequence: TGTGCCAGCTCACCGAGATACAACACTGAAGCTTTCTTT.

CDR3 coding DNA: TGTGCCAGCAGTATACCCGGAGCGGGAGAGACCCAGTACTTC. Translated: CASSIPGAGETQYF. The V and J genes are TRBV2 and TRBJ2-5, with a tentative D call TRBD2 (6 bases). V was shortened by 5 bases and J by 4 bases, with 14 bases between the two germline ends. Germline V gene data show CDR1 as SNHLY and CDR2 as FYNNEI. The CDR3 runs 14 residues. Drawing the rest from reference TRBV2 and TRBJ2-5, the complete variable domain is EPEVTQTPSHQVTQMGQEVILRCVPISNHLYFYWYRQILGQKVEFLVSFYNNEISEKSEIFDDQFSVERPDGSNFTLKIRSTKLEDSAMYFCASSIPGAGETQYFGPGTRLLVL.

The chain uses TRBV19 and TRBJ2-1; TRBD2 matches 10 bases. The CDR3 has 16 amino acids. Germline trimming cut 6 bases from V and 5 bases from J; bases unmatched to any gene: 10. Germline CDR1 and CDR2: LNHDA and SQIVND (reference sequence). The CDR3 loop is CASSPGPAGGHNEQFF. The CDR3 nucleotides are TGTGCCAGTAGCCCGGGGCCAGCGGGAGGGCACAATGAGCAGTTCTTC.

The chain links TRBV10-3 to TRBJ1-1; 7 bases are shared with TRBD1. V was pared by 4 bases and J by 6 bases, with 5 bases of the junction left unmatched. Germline CDR1 reads ENHRY; CDR2 reads SYGVKD. The CDR3 runs to 13 residues. The CDR3 nucleotides are TGTGCCATCAGTGGGGTAGGGGGCCCTGAAGCTTTCTTT. Its protein product is CAISGVGGPEAFF.

The table lists this clone with many counts. The chain links TRBV7-9 to TRBJ2-1; a weak D match, TRBD2 (7 bases). The germline V gene has CDR1 SEHNR and CDR2 FQNEAQ (reference sequence). Trimming removed 5 bases from V and 9 bases from J, with 20 bases in between. CDR3 length equals 15 residues. CDR3 in amino acids: CASSPPGGSSREQFF. The CDR3 region has the DNA TGTGCCAGCAGCCCCCCGGGGGGCAGTAGTCGTGAGCAGTTCTTC.

The V gene is TRBV7-9, the J gene TRBJ2-1; TRBD2 agrees at 7 bases. Germline CDR1 and CDR2: SEHNR and FQNEAQ (reference sequence). Unmatched junction bases numbered 13, after V lost 5 bases and J lost 6 bases. The CDR3 contains 16 residues. The chain's CDR3 is CASSPSGSPGGNEQFF. As DNA, the CDR3 is TGTGCCAGCAGCCCCTCGGGATCCCCGGGGGGCAATGAGCAGTTCTTC.

The V gene is TRBV6-5, the J gene TRBJ2-1, with unresolved D. The V end was cut by 0 bases, the J end by 5 bases, with 8 bases between. CDR3 length: 14 residues. Per the germline V gene, CDR1 is MNHEY and CDR2 is SVGAGI. CDR3 nucleotide sequence: TGTGCCAGCAGTTACTCTCGGGTAAACAATGAGCAGTTCTTC. It specifies CASSYSRVNNEQFF.

This clone occurred once. The chain couples TRBV14 to TRBJ2-7; D is perhaps TRBD2 (7 bases). Germline loops: CDR1 SGHDN, CDR2 FVKESK. The CDR3 contains 16 residues. V was pared by 1 base and J by 2 bases, with 15 bases between. The DNA for the CDR3 is TGTGCCAGCAGCCAAGTGGGGCGGGGGCCAACCTACGAGCAGTACTTC. Protein sequence: CASSQVGRGPTYEQYF.

This sequence joins TRBV10-3 and TRBJ2-3; 9 positions agree with TRBD2. The trim removed 2 bases at V and 6 bases at J, leaving 9 bases unmatched. CDR1 is ENHRY, CDR2 SYGVKD, per germline. This CDR3 is built from 16 residues. CDR3: CAISEPRGRAHDTQYF. CDR3 DNA sequence: TGTGCCATCAGTGAGCCCCGCGGGAGGGCCCACGATACGCAGTATTTT.

This chain links TRBV10-3 with TRBJ2-1, with 8 bases matching TRBD2. Germline CDR1 reads ENHRY; CDR2 reads SYGVKD. V shed 3 bases and J 7 bases; nucleotides not matched to a gene: 8. CDR3 size: 15 residues. The chain's CDR3 is CAISERSGRQNEQFF. Here the CDR3 DNA reads TGTGCCATCAGTGAAAGAAGCGGGAGACAGAATGAGCAGTTCTTC.

This chain uses TRBV4-3 with TRBJ2-7, with TRBD1 identical over 10 bases. Trimming removed 4 bases from V and 1 base from J; junction bases left unmatched: 4. Germline-derived CDR1 and CDR2 are LGHNA and YSLEER. CDR3 length: 15 residues. The CDR3 DNA reads TGCGCCAGCAGCCTGGGGACAGGGGAGTCCTACGAGCAGTACTTC. It translates to CASSLGTGESYEQYF.

Turning to this clone: Other DNA variants within this sample encode the same CDR3. This chain connects TRBV4-3 to TRBJ2-1; D gene unclear. Germline V gives CDR1 LGHNA, CDR2 YSLEER. The CDR3 length is 13 residues. Trimming took 0 bases from V and 4 from J, leaving 4 bases between them. The chain's CDR3 is CASSQDGYNEQFF. Written as DNA, the CDR3 is TGCGCCAGCAGCCAAGACGGGTACAATGAGCAGTTCTTC.

The chain has TRBV2 and TRBJ2-7, with 7 bases identical to TRBD1. Germline CDR1 is SNHLY and CDR2 is FYNNEI. The CDR3 is 16 amino acids. J was trimmed by 1 base and V by 7 bases; bases with no gene match: 13. This chain's CDR3 is CASNSISGGTSYEQYF. The CDR3 nucleotides are TGTGCCAGCAATTCCATCTCAGGGGGTACTTCCTACGAGCAGTACTTC.

V gene TRBV4-1 combines with J gene TRBJ2-5, with D maybe TRBD1 (5 bases). The length of the CDR3 is 15 residues. The germline V and J ends were trimmed by 2 bases and 4 bases, with 14 bases remaining between them. Germline CDR1 is MGHRA and CDR2 is YSYEKL. The CDR3, as DNA: TGCGCCAGCAGCCAATTAGGGGTGGGTTCAGAGACCCAGTACTTC. The encoded protein is CASSQLGVGSETQYF.

This chain uses TRBV28 with TRBJ2-6, with a possible D match to TRBD1 (5 bases). The CDR3 contains 14 residues. Trimming left V 6 bases short and J 9 bases short, with 15 bases between. Germline V lookup: CDR1 MDHEN, CDR2 SYDVKM. In DNA, the CDR3 is TGTGCCAGCAGAGAGGCAGGGTGGAACAACGTCCTGACTTTC. It specifies CASREAGWNNVLTF.

J is TRBJ1-3 and V is TRBV9, with a possible D match to TRBD1 (5 bases). The CDR3 has 15 amino acids. V was cut by 0 bases and J by 4 bases, with 11 bases left in between. The germline V gene has CDR1 SGDLS and CDR2 YYNGEE. CDR3 loop: CASSVGSGSGNTIYF. In DNA form, the CDR3 reads TGTGCCAGCAGCGTAGGATCAGGGTCCGGAAACACCATATATTTT. Filled out from reference TRBV9 and TRBJ1-3, the complete variable domain reads DSGVTQTPKHLITATGQRVTLRCSPRSGDLSVYWYQQSLDQGLQFLIQYYNGEERAKGNILERFSAQQFPDLHSELNLSSLELGDSALYFCASSVGSGSGNTIYFGEGSWLTVV.

This clone was detected a few times. V usage is TRBV5-1 and J usage is TRBJ1-4; D uncertain. Per germline, CDR1 SGHRS and CDR2 YFSETQ. Trimming shortened V by 4 bases and J by 0 bases, and 10 bases separated the two germline ends. The length of the CDR3 is 15 residues. This chain's CDR3 is CASSGGASTNEKLFF. The CDR3 nucleotides read TGCGCCAGCAGCGGCGGAGCTTCAACTAATGAAAAACTGTTTTTT.

This chain connects TRBV5-1 to TRBJ1-1; D may be TRBD1 (6 bases). Germline-derived CDR1 and CDR2 are SGHRS and YFSETQ. Trimming removed 0 bases from V and 7 bases from J, with 13 bases in between. This CDR3 is 14 amino acids long. The CDR3 bases are TGCGCCAGCAGCTTGGGAGGGGGAGGGAATGAAGCTTTCTTT. Its protein product is CASSLGGGGNEAFF.

The rearrangement links TRBV27 to TRBJ2-5; weak D call: TRBD1 (8 bases). The CDR3 extends over 21 amino acids. Germline values: CDR1 MNHEY, CDR2 SMNVEV (reference sequence). V lost 5 bases, J lost 5 bases, and 36 bases lay in between. As DNA, the CDR3 is TGTGCCAGCAGTGCCAGGGGGCTCGTCGTGGGAACGGGAGCGGGAAGGGAGACCCAGTACTTC. Translated: CASSARGLVVGTGAGRETQYF.

This clone was counted many times. The chain couples TRBV18 to TRBJ2-3; D remains unclear. Germline V gene data show CDR1 as KGHSH and CDR2 as LQKENI. The CDR3 is 14 amino acids. V dropped 6 bases and J dropped 2 bases, with 12 bases sitting between them. In DNA form, the CDR3 reads TGTGCCAGCTCCCCTCAAGTAGACACAGATACGCAGTATTTT. Translation: CASSPQVDTDTQYF.

The rearrangement links TRBV7-2 to TRBJ2-3, with TRBD2 matching 11 bases. With 1 base clipped from V and 7 bases from J, the junction kept 4 bases outside the gene matches. The germline CDR1 and CDR2 sequences are SGHTA and FQGNSA. The CDR3 is made up of 15 amino acids. DNA of the CDR3: TGTGCCAGCAGCTTAGGTCTAGCGGGGGGAAATACGCAGTATTTT. Protein: CASSLGLAGGNTQYF.

The genes are TRBV30 and TRBJ1-1, with D possibly being TRBD1 (5 bases). The germline CDR1 and CDR2 sequences are GTSNPN and SVGIG (reference sequence). The V end was cut by 0 bases, the J end by 4 bases, with 9 bases between. The CDR3 has 13 amino acids. CDR3 sequence: CAWSVVGGTEAFF. CDR3 sequence (DNA): TGTGCCTGGAGTGTAGTGGGGGGCACTGAAGCTTTCTTT.

The J gene is TRBJ2-7, the V gene TRBV5-1; tentatively, D is TRBD2 (5 bases). V shed 1 base and J shed 0 bases, with 14 bases lying between them. The CDR3 is 16 residues long. Germline V gene lookup returns CDR1 SGHRS and CDR2 YFSETQ. CDR3 amino acids: CASSLLGGGSSYEQYF. In nucleotides, the CDR3 is TGCGCCAGCAGCTTGCTCGGCGGAGGCAGCTCCTACGAGCAGTACTTC.

This chain links TRBV5-1 with TRBJ1-4; D unclear. The CDR3 is made up of 14 amino acids. CDR1 is SGHRS, CDR2 YFSETQ, per germline. Trimming shortened V by 2 bases and J by 7 bases, and 12 bases separated the two germline ends. CDR3 in amino acids: CASSFNPTPEKLFF. The CDR3 DNA reads as TGCGCCAGCAGCTTCAATCCGACACCTGAAAAACTGTTTTTT.

The chain links TRBV6-5 to TRBJ1-6; no reliable D call. CDR1 and CDR2 from the germline V gene are MNHEY and SVGAGI. The CDR3 sequence is 15 residues long. V dropped 8 bases and J dropped 0 bases, with 11 bases sitting between them. The CDR3 DNA reads as TGTGCCAGCGTGAGGGAGAGCTCCTATAATTCACCCCTCCACTTT. This codes for CASVRESSYNSPLHF.

The rearrangement links TRBV6-6 to TRBJ2-7; D may be TRBD2 (5 bases). The ends were cut back, 0 bases at V and 3 bases at J, with 9 bases in the middle. Germline V gene lookup returns CDR1 MNHNY and CDR2 SVGAGI (reference sequence). The length of the CDR3 is 14 residues. CDR3 nucleotides: TGTGCCAGCAGTTACTCCGGACTTTACTACGAGCAGTACTTC. It is translated as CASSYSGLYYEQYF.